The 14 T cell receptor beta chains presented below share a single source sample, sequenced in a study of regulatory T cells in long-lasting Graves disease. Assembly of TCR beta libraries relied on iRepertoire HTBI primers together with Arm-PCR of CDR3 regions. TCRdb analysed the multiplex PCR reads with MiXCR anew, one entry per CDR3 protein. The data show nearly 350,000 distinct CDR3 sequences, around a fifth seen once. As for time point: persistent/refractory GD, antithyroid drugs over 5 years with positive TRAb. PBMCs provided the RNA from which the TCR library was made. The sample in question was peripheral blood mononuclear cells (PBMCs), obtained when the disease was refractory, from a patient treated with antithyroid drugs. The receptors shown here come from a female donor with Graves disease.

About this clonotype itself: One base away lies a much larger clone, so this may be a sequencing read error. The rearrangement uses TRBV18 and TRBJ2-5, with D possibly matching TRBD1 (5 bases). The germline V gene has CDR1 KGHSH and CDR2 LQKENI. The CDR3 is 16 residues long. The CDR3 loop is CASPPSPGGAQETQYF. As DNA, the CDR3 is TGTGCCAGCCCACCATCGCCAGGTGGGGCACAAGAGACCCAGTACTTC.

A word on this clonotype: With a much larger clone just one base away, this may be a read error. V is TRBV6-9 and J is TRBJ2-5, with 8 bases that match TRBD2. CDR1 MNHGY and CDR2 SVAAGI come from the germline V gene. This CDR3 comprises 18 residues. After removal of 2 bases from V and 3 bases from J, the junction contained 14 bases not matched to a gene. The CDR3 loop reads CASSYEIRAGDLEETQYF. The CDR3 DNA reads as TGTGCCAGCAGTTATGAAATCCGAGCGGGGGACCTAGAAGAGACCCAGTACTTC.

A few counts support this clonotype. The chain carries TRBV2 and TRBJ2-7; D tentatively reads TRBD1 or TRBD2 (5 bases each). The germline CDR1 and CDR2 sequences are SNHLY and FYNNEI. Between the trimmed V and J ends, which lost 2 bases and 7 bases, there was a span of 15 bases. The CDR3 extends over 14 amino acids. The CDR3 loop is CASSENRGPGEQYF. Here the CDR3 DNA reads TGTGCCAGCAGTGAAAACCGGGGCCCTGGGGAGCAGTACTTC. Together with reference TRBV2 and TRBJ2-7, the CDR3 gives the full variable domain: EPEVTQTPSHQVTQMGQEVILRCVPISNHLYFYWYRQILGQKVEFLVSFYNNEISEKSEIFDDQFSVERPDGSNFTLKIRSTKLEDSAMYFCASSENRGPGEQYFGPGTRLTVT.

This rearrangement joins TRBV18 to TRBJ2-1; no clear D gene. The CDR3 length is 13 residues. V was shortened by 2 bases and J by 4 bases, with 6 bases between the two germline ends. The germline CDR1 and CDR2 sequences are KGHSH and LQKENI. The chain's CDR3 is CASSPGPYNEQFF. The CDR3 DNA reads as TGTGCCAGCTCACCAGGGCCGTACAATGAGCAGTTCTTC.

This clonotype has just a few counts. The chain is built from TRBV20-1 and TRBJ1-1; D not certain. The V gene lost 0 bases and the J gene lost 5 bases, with 10 bases spanning the gap. The CDR3 consists of 13 residues. Per germline, CDR1 DFQATT and CDR2 SNEGSKA (reference sequence). CDR3 DNA sequence: TGCAGTGCTAGAGATAGAAGACGAACTGAAGCTTTCTTT. Translating gives CSARDRRRTEAFF.

This clonotype appeared many times. V is TRBV29-1 and J is TRBJ2-7; 7 nucleotides agree with TRBD2. The CDR3 spans 14 residues. Germline V CDR1 and CDR2: SQVTM, ANQGSEA. V lost 3 bases to trimming and J lost 1 base; unmatched junction nucleotides: 6. In DNA, the CDR3 is TGCAGCGTTGAGAGTCCTAGCGGATCCTACGAGCAGTACTTC. Its protein is CSVESPSGSYEQYF.

This chain connects TRBV4-3 to TRBJ2-7, with 8 nucleotides matching TRBD2. V gave up 2 bases and J gave up 3 bases; unmatched junction bases: 3. The CDR3 totals 14 residues. Germline V gives CDR1 LGHNA, CDR2 YSLEER. The CDR3 region has the DNA TGCGCCAGCAGCCAACAAAGCGGGGGCTACGAGCAGTACTTC. Translation: CASSQQSGGYEQYF.

This clonotype showed up many times. The chain couples TRBV2 to TRBJ2-7; D is unresolved. Per germline, CDR1 SNHLY and CDR2 FYNNEI. This CDR3 has 14 residues. Trimming took off 2 bases at V and 0 bases at J, with 8 bases between the two ends. The CDR3: CASSEHSNSYEQYF. Written as DNA, the CDR3 is TGTGCCAGCAGTGAACACAGCAACTCCTACGAGCAGTACTTC.

This clonotype occurred many times. This chain joins TRBV6-1 and TRBJ1-1; D remains unclear. With 5 bases removed from V and 0 bases from J, the gap between germline ends came to 7 bases. From germline, CDR1 is MNHNS and CDR2 SASEGT. There are 13 residues in the CDR3. The CDR3 nucleotides read TGTGCCAGCAGTACCTTGTTGAACACTGAAGCTTTCTTT. This codes for CASSTLLNTEAFF.

The chain employs TRBV11-2 and TRBJ2-3; 13 bases match TRBD2. Germline V CDR1 and CDR2: SGHAT, FQNNGV. Trimming removed 3 bases from V and 2 bases from J; junction bases left unmatched: 8. The length of the CDR3 is 18 residues. The CDR3 coding sequence is TGTGCCAGCAGCTTTGGGAGACTAGCGGGAGGACCCACAGATACGCAGTATTTT. Its protein product is CASSFGRLAGGPTDTQYF.

This clonotype showed up many times. The chain joins TRBV15 to TRBJ1-2; possibly TRBD1 for D (5 bases). Germline-derived CDR1 and CDR2 are LNHNV and YYDKDF (reference sequence). The CDR3 totals 13 residues. V shed 3 bases and J shed 4 bases, with 9 bases lying between them. The CDR3: CATSSDSTYGYTF. The CDR3 bases are TGTGCCACCAGCAGCGACAGCACCTATGGCTACACCTTC.

The rearrangement uses TRBV3-1 and TRBJ2-4; TRBD1 might be the D (6 bases). In germline, CDR1 is LGHDT, CDR2 YNNKEL (reference sequence). The CDR3 totals 15 residues. The V end was cut by 1 base, the J end by 3 bases, with 10 bases between. CDR3 protein: CASSQVGQVKNIQYF. CDR3 in DNA: TGTGCCAGCAGCCAAGTGGGACAAGTCAAAAACATTCAGTACTTC.

This clonotype was seen many times. The gene calls are TRBV6-5 and TRBJ1-6, with a weak D call TRBD1 (5 bases). V was cut by 0 bases and J by 6 bases, with 9 bases left in between. Germline assignment: CDR1 MNHEY and CDR2 SVGAGI. The CDR3 loop spans 15 amino acids. The CDR3 loop reads CASSYSGGSNSPLHF. The CDR3 bases are TGTGCCAGCAGTTACTCGGGGGGGTCTAATTCACCCCTCCACTTT.

The V and J genes are TRBV7-9 and TRBJ2-5; D may match TRBD1 or TRBD2 (5 bases each). CDR1 and CDR2 (germline): SEHNR, FQNEAQ (reference sequence). The CDR3 has 16 residues. V was shortened by 5 bases and J by 5 bases, with 21 bases between the two germline ends. CDR3: CASSLTQEQGAETQYF. In DNA form, the CDR3 reads TGTGCCAGCAGCCTTACTCAGGAGCAGGGAGCCGAGACCCAGTACTTC.